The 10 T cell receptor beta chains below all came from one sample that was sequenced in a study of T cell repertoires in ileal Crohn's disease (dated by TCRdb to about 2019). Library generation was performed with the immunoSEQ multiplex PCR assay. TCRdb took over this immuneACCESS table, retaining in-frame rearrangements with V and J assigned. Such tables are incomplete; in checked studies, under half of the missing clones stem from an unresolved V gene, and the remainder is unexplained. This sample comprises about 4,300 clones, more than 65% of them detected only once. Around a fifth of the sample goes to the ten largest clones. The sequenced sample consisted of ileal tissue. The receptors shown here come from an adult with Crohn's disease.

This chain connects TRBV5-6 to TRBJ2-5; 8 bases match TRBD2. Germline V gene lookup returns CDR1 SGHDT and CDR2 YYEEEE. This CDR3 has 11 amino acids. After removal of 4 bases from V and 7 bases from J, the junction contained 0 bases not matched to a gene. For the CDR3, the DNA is TGTGCCAGCAGCCGGGGGGGGACCCAGTACTTC. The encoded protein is CASSRGGTQYF.

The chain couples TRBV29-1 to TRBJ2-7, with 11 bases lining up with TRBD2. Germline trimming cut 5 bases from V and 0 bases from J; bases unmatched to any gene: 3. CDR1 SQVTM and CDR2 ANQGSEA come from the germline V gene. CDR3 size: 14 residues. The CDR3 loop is CSVTGTSGSYEQYF. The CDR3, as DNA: TGCAGCGTTACCGGGACTAGCGGCTCCTACGAGCAGTACTTC.

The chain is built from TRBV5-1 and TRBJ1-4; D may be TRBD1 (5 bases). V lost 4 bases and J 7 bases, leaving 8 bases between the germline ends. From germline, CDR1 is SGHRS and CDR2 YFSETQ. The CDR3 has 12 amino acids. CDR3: CASSQTGEKLFF. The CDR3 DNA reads TGCGCCAGCAGCCAAACAGGTGAAAAACTGTTTTTT. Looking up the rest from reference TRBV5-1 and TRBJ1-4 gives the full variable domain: KAGVTQTPRYLIKTRGQQVTLSCSPISGHRSVSWYQQTPGQGLQFLFEYFSETQRNKGNFPGRFSGRQFSNSRSEMNVSTLELGDSALYLCASSQTGEKLFFGSGTQLSVL.

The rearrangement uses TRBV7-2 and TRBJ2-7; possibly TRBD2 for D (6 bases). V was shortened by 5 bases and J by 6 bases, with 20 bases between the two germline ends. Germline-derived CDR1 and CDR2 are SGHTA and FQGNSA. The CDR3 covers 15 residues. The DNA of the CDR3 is TGTGCCAGCAGCCAAAGGGCGGGGCGGTTTCTCGAGCAGTACTTC. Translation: CASSQRAGRFLEQYF. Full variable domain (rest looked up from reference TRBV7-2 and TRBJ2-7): GAGVSQSPSNKVTEKGKDVELRCDPISGHTALYWYRQSLGQGLEFLIYFQGNSAPDKSGLPSDRFSAERTGGSVSTLTIQRTQQEDSAVYLCASSQRAGRFLEQYFGPGTRLTVT.

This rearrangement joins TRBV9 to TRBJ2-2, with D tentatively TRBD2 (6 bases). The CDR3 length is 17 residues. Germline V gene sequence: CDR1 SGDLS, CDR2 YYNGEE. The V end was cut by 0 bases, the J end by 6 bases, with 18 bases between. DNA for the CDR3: TGTGCCAGCAGCGTAGCTTTCGGGGGAGGCTTATCCGGGGAGCTGTTTTTT. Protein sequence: CASSVAFGGGLSGELFF.

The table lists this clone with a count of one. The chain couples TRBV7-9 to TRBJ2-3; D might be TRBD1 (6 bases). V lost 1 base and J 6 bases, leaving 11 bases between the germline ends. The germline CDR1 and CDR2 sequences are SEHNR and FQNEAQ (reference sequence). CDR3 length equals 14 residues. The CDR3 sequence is CASSLERGMDTQYF. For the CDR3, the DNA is TGTGCCAGCAGCTTAGAAAGGGGGATGGATACGCAGTATTTT.

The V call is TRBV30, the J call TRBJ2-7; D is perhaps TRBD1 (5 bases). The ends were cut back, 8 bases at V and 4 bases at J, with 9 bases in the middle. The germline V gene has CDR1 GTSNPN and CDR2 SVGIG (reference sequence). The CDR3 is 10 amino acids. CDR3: CALDNYEQYF. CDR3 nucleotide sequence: TGTGCCCTGGACAATTACGAGCAGTACTTC.

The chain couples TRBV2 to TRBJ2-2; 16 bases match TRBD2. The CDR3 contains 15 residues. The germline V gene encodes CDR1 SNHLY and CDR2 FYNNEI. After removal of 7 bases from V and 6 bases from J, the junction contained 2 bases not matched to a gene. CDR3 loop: CASMGLAGGPGELFF. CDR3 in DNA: TGTGCCAGCATGGGACTAGCGGGGGGGCCCGGGGAGCTGTTTTTT.

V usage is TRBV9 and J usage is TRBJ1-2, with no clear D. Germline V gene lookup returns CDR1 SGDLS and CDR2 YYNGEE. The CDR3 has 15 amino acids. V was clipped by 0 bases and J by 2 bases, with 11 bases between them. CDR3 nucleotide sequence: TGTGCCAGCAGCGTAGGGGATACGGGGAACTATGGCTACACCTTC. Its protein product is CASSVGDTGNYGYTF.

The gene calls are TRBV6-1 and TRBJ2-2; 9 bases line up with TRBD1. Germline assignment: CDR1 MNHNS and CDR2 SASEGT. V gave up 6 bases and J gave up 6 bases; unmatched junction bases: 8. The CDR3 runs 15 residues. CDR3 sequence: CASSRDRGYAGELFF. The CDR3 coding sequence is TGTGCCAGCAGCCGAGACAGGGGGTACGCCGGGGAGCTGTTTTTT.